This section outlines one T cell receptor beta chain sequence together with its context. It has no known antigen specificity. Base-call qualities are not available, and no considerably larger clone is one nucleotide away. Reading from cysteine to phenylalanine, the CDR3 counts 15 amino acids. Just the 45-base CDR3 DNA is kept, in frame starting at base 1. V and J lose 5 bases and 3 bases, and a span of 14 bases separates them. According to the germline V gene, CDR1 reads SGHVS and CDR2 reads FNYEAQ. This entry is derived from a study of vaccination effects on CD4 cells after COVID-19 (dated by TCRdb to 2022 to 2024). About the full investigation: Post-vaccine samples across the study were collected a median of 72 days after the second dose, with a range of 14 to 241. SARS-CoV-2 spike-specific CD4+ TCR repertoires from before and after mRNA vaccination were compared in COVID-19 convalescent patients and in infection-naive vaccine recipients. The full study included roughly 11 COVID-19 convalescent patients and several SARS-CoV-2-naive healthy vaccine recipients. Cultures from other donors in the study were sequenced using the Oncomine TCR Beta short-read assay on an Illumina iSeq 100. The research as a whole found: Among healthy vaccine recipients, nearly all vaccine-induced clones were SARS-CoV-2 mono-reactive, and just 1 of 255 was cross-reactive with common cold coronaviruses. Only a small number of convalescent patients were included, and no early post-infection timepoints were available, which limited the study. At late post-vaccination timepoints, both infection-induced and vaccine-induced clones showed marked clonal contraction, consistent with waning T cell responses.

Libraries were made using the immunoSEQ multiplex PCR assay. DNA from the cultured and isolated CD4+ T cells underwent TCR beta CDR3 sequencing. Regarding the original processing steps: Non-productive TCR sequences were discarded, and reads were trimmed to the CDR3 region, with only CDR3s of 7 or more amino acids retained. Antigen-specific clonotypes were identified using the MANAFEST web app by comparison of expansion in peptide wells against reference cultures. To count as positive, a clone had to show expansion at FDR<0.05 compared with the reference and with all other wells, an odds ratio above 5, and a frequency above 0.1% in two replicate wells. A clonotype was called cross-reactive if it was significantly expanded both in SARS-CoV-2 spike wells and in at least one common cold coronavirus spike condition. CDR3 similarity was assessed by Levenshtein distance using the stringdist R package, and unrooted trees were constructed with ape in R 3.6.1. Sourced from immuneACCESS, this table was stored by TCRdb with only in-frame sequences that have V and J called. A share of the clones is absent; for the studies checked, an unresolved V gene accounts for under half, and the remainder has no known explanation. The DNA gave D and trimming, while V, J and clone size come from that table. This sample has 25,000 to 30,000 clones in its table, and 55% to 75% of those were observed once. Of the sample, 8.5% to 10% falls within the top ten clones.

In the ViraFEST assay, PBMC were stimulated with viral peptide pools, and antigen-specific CD4+ T cell clonotypes were then identified by expansion using TCR sequencing. After less than 13 days of culture, CD4+ T cells were isolated with the EasySep CD4+ T cell isolation kit. Two doses of either the BNT162b2 or the mRNA-1273 mRNA SARS-CoV-2 vaccine were administered to participants. Negative nucleocapsid antibody results before and after vaccination confirmed that the healthy vaccine recipients had no prior SARS-CoV-2 infection. Some 2.2 million PBMC per well were cultured in IMDM with about 5.1% human AB serum, 8 to 10 IU/ml IL-2 and gentamicin, plus 10 ug/ml peptides. Half of the culture medium was replaced with fresh IL-2-containing medium on days 3 and 7. Unless noted otherwise, every peptide stimulation condition was grown in triplicate wells. PBMC were separated from whole blood using Ficoll-Paque Plus gradient centrifugation and were then either cryopreserved at -140C or used fresh. The spike proteins of SARS-CoV-2 and of the common cold coronaviruses HCoV-NL63, HCoV-OC43 and HCoV-229E were spanned by overlapping peptide pools. The QIAamp micro DNA kit was used to extract genomic DNA from the cultured CD4+ T cells.

Material: CD4+ T cells from PBMCs cultured with HCoV-NL63 spike peptides, obtained after COVID-19 vaccination. This specimen's cell subset or site label, per the study, means: HCoV-NL63 spike overlapping peptide pool stimulation. This sequence originates from a human donor who received a COVID-19 vaccine. The chain links TRBV7-6 with TRBJ1-5; D gene: possibly TRBD1, on 6 matching bases. DNA sequence: TGTGCCAGCAGCCTAGAGAGGGGGACCAATCAGCCCCAGCATTTT. It is translated as CASSLERGTNQPQHF.